This entry lists 17 T cell receptor beta chains sequenced from one sample in a study of control samples from healthy donors and cancer patients. TCRdb's table, derived via immunoSEQ multiplex PCR, lists solely in-frame clones and lacks some. Here the sample spans some 200,000 clones, roughly 94% being singletons. What was sequenced was blood. The source is a man aged 50-60 years in good health.

The rearrangement uses TRBV10-3 and TRBJ2-2; D could derive from TRBD1 or TRBD2 (5 bases each). Trimming removed 11 bases from V and 4 bases from J, with 14 bases in between. Germline-derived CDR1 and CDR2 are ENHRY and SYGVKD. This CDR3 has 13 amino acids. The CDR3 loop is CAGRGGGTGELFF. The CDR3 nucleotides are TGTGCCGGCCGGGGTGGGGGCACCGGGGAGCTGTTTTTT.

The rearrangement joins TRBV6-5 to TRBJ1-6; perhaps TRBD1 as D (6 bases). V lost 2 bases, J lost 10 bases, and 15 bases lay in between. Germline assignment: CDR1 MNHEY and CDR2 SVGAGI. This CDR3 is built from 15 residues. The CDR3 here is CASSYGGGLGSPLHF. The DNA for the CDR3 is TGTGCCAGCAGTTACGGTGGGGGCCTTGGATCACCCCTCCACTTT.

The J gene is TRBJ2-3, the V gene TRBV3-1 (or the pseudogene TRBV3-2), with D uncertain. The germline V and J ends were trimmed by 0 bases and 6 bases, with 4 bases remaining between them. This CDR3 has 12 residues. Germline V CDR1 and CDR2: LGHDT, YNNKEL (reference sequence). CDR3 protein: CASSQEKDTQYF. For the CDR3, the DNA is TGTGCCAGCAGCCAAGAAAAGGATACGCAGTATTTT.

The chain couples TRBV6-5 to TRBJ2-3; D is undetermined. From germline, CDR1 is MNHEY and CDR2 SVGAGI. The V end was cut by 2 bases, the J end by 1 base, with 7 bases between. The CDR3 runs to 14 residues. CDR3 bases: TGTGCCAGCAGTTACGCCCCACGCACAGATACGCAGTATTTT. This encodes CASSYAPRTDTQYF.

V is TRBV10-2 and J is TRBJ2-5; 9 nucleotides line up with TRBD1. The CDR3 contains 15 residues. V lost 4 bases, J lost 5 bases, and 8 bases stayed unmatched. Per the germline V gene, CDR1 is WSHSY and CDR2 is SAAADI. This CDR3 reads CASSAQGAWWETQYF. CDR3 sequence (DNA): TGCGCCAGCAGTGCACAGGGGGCGTGGTGGGAGACCCAGTACTTC.

The chain has TRBV5-1 and TRBJ1-1; 8 bases match TRBD1. The CDR3 covers 13 residues. The V gene's germline CDR1 is SGHRS and CDR2 YFSETQ. Trimming removed 4 bases from V and 6 bases from J; junction bases left unmatched: 5. DNA for the CDR3: TGCGCCAGCAGCCTCCCAGGGGGCTCTGAAGCTTTCTTT. Translating gives CASSLPGGSEAFF.

This rearrangement joins TRBV3-1 (or the pseudogene TRBV3-2) to TRBJ1-1, with D uncertain. V was pared by 1 base and J by 10 bases, with 7 bases between. The germline CDR1 and CDR2 sequences are LGHDT and YNNKEL (reference sequence). The CDR3 runs to 11 residues. CDR3 sequence reads: CASSQGYGAFF. DNA for the CDR3: TGTGCCAGCAGCCAAGGGTACGGAGCTTTCTTT.

This chain joins TRBV30 and TRBJ2-2, with 8 bases that match TRBD1. The J segment lost 1 base and the V segment lost 4 bases, leaving 5 bases of the junction unmatched. The germline V gene has CDR1 GTSNPN and CDR2 SVGIG (reference sequence). The CDR3 consists of 15 residues. CDR3 protein: CAWIPGTGNTGELFF. The CDR3, as DNA: TGTGCCTGGATACCCGGGACAGGGAACACCGGGGAGCTGTTTTTT.

DNA for the CDR3: TGTGCCAGCAGTGAAAGGCTTCGTGGCTATGGCTACACCTTC. This translates into CASSERLRGYGYTF. The V call is TRBV6-1, the J call TRBJ1-2, with D unclear. CDR1 and CDR2 from the germline V gene are MNHNS and SASEGT. The CDR3 has 14 amino acids. V was clipped by 2 bases and J by 4 bases, with 11 bases between them.

Comment on this clone: Sequence at one end of the junction differs from germline and may be a read error. The chain carries TRBV7-7 and TRBJ2-1; 11 positions agree with TRBD2. Germline V gives CDR1 SSHAT, CDR2 FNYEAQ (reference sequence). The CDR3 is 18 amino acids. CDR3 protein: CASSSHRSSGGSHNEQFF. CDR3 nucleotides: TGTGCTAGCAGCTCCCATAGGTCTAGCGGGGGGTCCCACAATGAGCAGTTCTTC.

The V and J genes are TRBV11-2 and TRBJ2-7, with TRBD1 identical over 9 bases. Trimming removed 5 bases from V and 4 bases from J; junction bases left unmatched: 21. CDR3 size: 19 residues. The germline CDR1 and CDR2 sequences are SGHAT and FQNNGV. For the CDR3, the DNA is TGTGCCAGCAGCCCGATTAAGGGAACCACCCGGGACAGGGTTTACGAGCAGTACTTC. As protein: CASSPIKGTTRDRVYEQYF. Full variable domain (outside the CDR3, taken from reference TRBV11-2 and TRBJ2-7): EAGVAQSPRYKIIEKRQSVAFWCNPISGHATLYWYQQILGQGPKLLIQFQNNGVVDDSQLPKDRFSAERLKGVDSTLKIQPAKLEDSAVYLCASSPIKGTTRDRVYEQYFGPGTRLTVT.

This sequence joins TRBV7-6 and TRBJ2-2; D is undetermined. V was pared by 3 bases and J by 5 bases, with 13 bases between. CDR3 size: 15 residues. Germline CDR1 reads SGHVS; CDR2 reads FNYEAQ. CDR3 sequence (DNA): TGTGCCAGCAGCTTGAATGGGGTACTAACCGGGGAGCTGTTTTTT. Translation: CASSLNGVLTGELFF.

The chain joins TRBV28 to TRBJ1-2; no firm D call. The V gene lost 7 bases and the J gene lost 8 bases, with 20 bases spanning the gap. The V gene's germline CDR1 is MDHEN and CDR2 SYDVKM. This CDR3 is 14 amino acids long. The DNA of the CDR3 is TGTGCCAGCAACTCGTGGGCAGCCGGCGACGGCTACACCTTC. This gives the protein CASNSWAAGDGYTF.

About this clone itself: The CDR3 does not end in the conserved phenylalanine or tryptophan, so this is likely a read error. The limits of the CDR3 on the DNA are not certain, so only TCRdb's listed CDR3 is given. The chain is built from TRBV6-5 and TRBJ1-2; the table calls TRBD1, which could not be checked here. Germline lookup yields CDR1 MNHEY and CDR2 SVGAGI. The CDR3 is made up of 13 amino acids, end residues included. The chain's CDR3 is CASSSSRQGPGTL.

V usage is TRBV19 and J usage is TRBJ2-1, with D uncertain. The germline V gene encodes CDR1 LNHDA and CDR2 SQIVND (reference sequence). Trimming took 3 bases from V and 7 from J, leaving 16 bases between them. CDR3 length: 15 amino acids. In DNA, the CDR3 is TGTGCCAGTAGTATTCGACCCTTATCCGGGAATGAGCAGTTCTTC. Its translation is CASSIRPLSGNEQFF.

J is TRBJ2-1 and V is TRBV3-1 (or the pseudogene TRBV3-2); D not certain. Germline assignment: CDR1 LGHDT and CDR2 YNNKEL (reference sequence). The germline V and J ends were trimmed by 0 bases and 3 bases, with 6 bases remaining between them. The CDR3 is made up of 14 amino acids. Here the CDR3 DNA reads TGTGCCAGCAGCCAAGACTGGAACTACAATGAGCAGTTCTTC. Its translation: CASSQDWNYNEQFF.

This chain connects TRBV14 to TRBJ1-2; perhaps TRBD1 as D (5 bases). Trimming pared 1 base from V and 2 bases from J, leaving 20 bases between. The germline V gene encodes CDR1 SGHDN and CDR2 FVKESK. The CDR3 is 18 amino acids. The CDR3 region is CASSQAFPVGAWNYGYTF. The CDR3 bases are TGTGCCAGCAGCCAAGCGTTCCCGGTAGGGGCGTGGAACTATGGCTACACCTTC.